These T cell receptor beta chains were read from a single sample in a study of identical twins. TCRdb re-derived calls from the 5' RACE reads in MiXCR, one entry per CDR3 protein. The sample lists about 660,000 distinct CDR3 sequences; around 8.3% were seen once. This sample was shared with a second study, whose subject was yellow fever vaccine responses in identical twins.

Sequencing input: PBMCs. These receptors originate from a woman aged 18 to 35 in good health. CDR3s include the opening cysteine and the closing phenylalanine or tryptophan. D genes are given only for firm matches. The size of a clone is reported for some rows only, either as once, few or many, or as a class for expanded clones.

v_gene	d_gene	abundance	j_gene	CDR3nt	CDR3aa
TRBV5-1	NA	few	TRBJ1-1	TGCGCCAGCAGCTGGACCCAGAACACTGAAGCTTTCTTT	CASSWTQNTEAFF
TRBV11-2	TRBD2	NA	TRBJ2-2	TGTGCCAGCAGCCCAGGGACTAGCGGGAGCGGGGAGCTGTTTTTT	CASSPGTSGSGELFF
TRBV6-2/TRBV6-3	NA	few	TRBJ2-2	TGTGCCAGCAGTTATCCGGCTCTAGGCTCCCGCACCGGGGAGCTGTTTTTT	CASSYPALGSRTGELFF
TRBV27	NA	few	TRBJ1-2	TGTGCCAGCAGTACAGCCGGGATCCGCAACTATGGCTACACCTTC	CASSTAGIRNYGYTF
TRBV6-1	NA	NA	TRBJ2-7	TGTGCCAGCAGTGCCTCGTCCCTGGGCTACGAGCAGTACTTC	CASSASSLGYEQYF
TRBV7-2	NA	many	TRBJ1-2	TGTGCCAGCAGCCTAGAACAGGGTGTTGATGGCTACACCTTC	CASSLEQGVDGYTF
TRBV29-1	NA	few	TRBJ1-2	TGCAGCGTTCCGGGAGAACAATTC	CSVPGEQF
TRBV6-5	TRBD2	NA	TRBJ2-1	TGTGCCAGCAGTTACTCGCTAGCGGGAGGGCCAAATGAGCAGTTCTTC	CASSYSLAGGPNEQFF
TRBV29-1	NA	few	TRBJ1-2	TGCAGCGTTGCTATCAGTAACTATGGCTACACCTTC	CSVAISNYGYTF
TRBV7-9	NA	NA	TRBJ2-1	TGTGCCAGCAGCTTATCTCTGTTGGACAATGAGCAGTTCTTC	CASSLSLLDNEQFF
TRBV6-2/TRBV6-3	NA	few	TRBJ2-2	TGTGCCAGCAAGGCTGCGTCCGACACCGGGGAGCTGTTTTTT	CASKAASDTGELFF
TRBV9	NA	NA	TRBJ1-6	TGTGCCAGCAGCGTAGGCCTTTCACCCCTCCACTTT	CASSVGLSPLHF
TRBV29-1	NA	many	TRBJ2-3	TGCAGCGCGGACTTGTCCACAGATACGCAGTATTTT	CSADLSTDTQYF
TRBV7-9	TRBD2	NA	TRBJ2-7	TGTGCCAGCAGCCCCATCCGGGACTACTTTCTCTACGAGCAGTACTTC	CASSPIRDYFLYEQYF
TRBV2	TRBD1	NA	TRBJ2-3	TGTGCCAGCAGGAACAGGGGTGATACGCAGTATTTT	CASRNRGDTQYF
TRBV5-6	NA	NA	TRBJ1-1	TGTGCCAGCAGCTTTGCAGGGATTGAAAATGAAGCTTTCTTT	CASSFAGIENEAFF
TRBV24-1	NA	NA	TRBJ2-5	TGTGCCACCAGTGACGCTGACTCGAGGGGGGGGACCCAGTACTTC	CATSDADSRGGTQYF
TRBV6-5	NA	NA	TRBJ2-7	TGTGCCAGCAGTTACTTACCCTCCGGCGGGACAGCATACGAGCAGTACTTC	CASSYLPSGGTAYEQYF
TRBV7-9	NA	NA	TRBJ2-7	TGTGCCAGCAGCGGGGGAGGTGCGGGGGAGCAGTACTTC	CASSGGGAGEQYF
TRBV24-1	NA	few	TRBJ2-1	TGTGCCACCAGTGATTTCGCCGGTGGCGGGAAGACCACCAATGAGCAGTTCTTC	CATSDFAGGGKTTNEQFF
TRBV30	TRBD2	NA	TRBJ2-2	TGTGCCTGGAGATCCCGACTAGCGGGTCGAAACACCGGGGAGCTGTTTTTT	CAWRSRLAGRNTGELFF
TRBV29-1	NA	few	TRBJ1-2	TGCAGCGTTGTCGGGGATAACTATGGCTACACCTTC	CSVVGDNYGYTF
TRBV11-2	NA	NA	TRBJ2-2	TGTGCCAGCAGCTTAGGGGTGCGGACGAACACCGGGGAGCTGTTTTTT	CASSLGVRTNTGELFF
TRBV5-6	TRBD2	NA	TRBJ2-1	TGTGCCAGCAGCTTGGGTGGAGCGGGAGTCATGTACAATGAGCAGTTCTTC	CASSLGGAGVMYNEQFF
TRBV4-3	TRBD2	few	TRBJ2-7	TGCGCCAGCAGCCAAGAGCTAGCGGGAGGGGTCTACGAGCAGTACTTC	CASSQELAGGVYEQYF
TRBV29-1	NA	many	TRBJ2-7	TGCAGCGTTGTTTGGGGGCCGTACGAGCAGTACTTC	CSVVWGPYEQYF
TRBV15	TRBD1	few	TRBJ2-3	TGTGCCACCAGCATGTCAGGACAGGACACAGATACGCAGTATTTT	CATSMSGQDTDTQYF
TRBV7-2	NA	many	TRBJ2-1	TGTGCCAGCAGCTTAGCGCAGATCTACAATGAGCAGTTCTTC	CASSLAQIYNEQFF
TRBV6-1	TRBD1	few	TRBJ1-4	TGTGCCAGCAGCCGCGGGACAGGGGAAGCAACTAATGAAAAACTGTTTTTT	CASSRGTGEATNEKLFF
TRBV7-9	TRBD1	NA	TRBJ2-7	TGTGCCAGCAGCTTAGCGTTACGGGACAGGGGGCTCGTCGAGCAGTACTTC	CASSLALRDRGLVEQYF
TRBV5-1	TRBD1	NA	TRBJ2-4	TGCGCCAGCAGCCAGGTGGGACAGGGTGTAGGAAACATTCAGTACTTC	CASSQVGQGVGNIQYF
TRBV5-1	TRBD2	many	TRBJ2-7	TGCGCCAGCAGCCCTGGACTAGCGGGAGTATCATTCGAGCAGTACTTC	CASSPGLAGVSFEQYF
TRBV25-1	NA	NA	TRBJ2-6	TGTGCCAGCAGTGAAAGGAATCCTGGGGCCAACGTCCTGACTTTC	CASSERNPGANVLTF
TRBV10-3	TRBD1	few	TRBJ2-7	TGTGCCATCAGTGGGGACAGGAGGGCCGAGCAGTACTTC	CAISGDRRAEQYF
TRBV9	TRBD1	few	TRBJ1-3	TGTGCCAGCAGCGTAGTAGGTCAGGGGGACGGAAACACCATATATTTT	CASSVVGQGDGNTIYF
TRBV12-3/TRBV12-4	NA	many	TRBJ2-1	TGTGCCAGCAGTTCCAGTAGAAAGAATGAGCAGTTCTTC	CASSSSRKNEQFF
TRBV29-1	NA	NA	TRBJ2-1	TGCAGCGTTGAAGTGGGGGCGGGCGATGAGCAGTTCTTC	CSVEVGAGDEQFF
TRBV7-2	NA	few	TRBJ2-1	TGTGCCAGCAGCCGACCCTCTGGCAATGAGCAGTTCTTC	CASSRPSGNEQFF
TRBV12-3/TRBV12-4	TRBD1	many	TRBJ1-4	TGTGCCAGCAGAAGACAGGGCGCAACTAATGAAAAACTGTTTTTT	CASRRQGATNEKLFF
TRBV5-1	NA	many	TRBJ2-5	TGCGCCAGCGGACAGTATTCCCTACCGAGGCAAGAGACCCAGTACTTC	CASGQYSLPRQETQYF
TRBV12-3/TRBV12-4	NA	many	TRBJ2-1	TGTGCCAGCAGTCCGACCAGGACAAAGGAGGACAATGAGCAGTTCTTC	CASSPTRTKEDNEQFF
TRBV28	TRBD1	NA	TRBJ1-6	TGTGCCAGCAGTTTAAGTTTTGGGACAGAGAATTCACCCCTCCACTTT	CASSLSFGTENSPLHF
TRBV4-3	NA	few	TRBJ2-7	TGCGCCAGCAGCCAAGATCCCCGGGGGCAAGGGAACGAGCAGTACTTC	CASSQDPRGQGNEQYF
TRBV20-1	TRBD2	NA	TRBJ2-7	TGCAGTGCTAGACCCGAAAACCGGGACTACTCCTACGAGCAGTACTTC	CSARPENRDYSYEQYF
TRBV9	NA	few	TRBJ2-7	TGTGCCAGCAGCACCCTCGAGCTGGGCGAGCAGTACTTC	CASSTLELGEQYF
TRBV9	NA	many	TRBJ2-1	TGTGCCAGCAGCGTAGCTAAAGGAGGGCAGTTCTTC	CASSVAKGGQFF
TRBV18	TRBD2	few	TRBJ2-3	TGTGCCAGCTCACCGAAACAACTAGCGGGAGTTTCCACAGATACGCAGTATTTT	CASSPKQLAGVSTDTQYF
TRBV6-2/TRBV6-3	NA	few	TRBJ2-1	TGTGCCAGCAGTGAGGGACTTGGGAATGAGCAGTTCTTC	CASSEGLGNEQFF
TRBV7-2	NA	many	TRBJ2-1	TGTGCCAGCAGCTTATTGGGACTCGATGAGCAGTTCTTC	CASSLLGLDEQFF
TRBV5-1	TRBD1	many	TRBJ1-4	TGCGCCAGCAGCTTGGACCGGGACAGGGGGCGAGGAGATGAAAAACTGTTTTTT	CASSLDRDRGRGDEKLFF
TRBV20-1	TRBD2	NA	TRBJ2-3	TGCAGTGCCTGTCTTAGCGGGAGGGCCCCAGATACGCAGTATTTT	CSACLSGRAPDTQYF
TRBV20-1	TRBD2	few	TRBJ2-1	TGCAGTGCCCAACCGGGACTAGCCTTTAACGAGCAGTTCTTC	CSAQPGLAFNEQFF
TRBV6-1	TRBD1	few	TRBJ1-5	TGTGCCGGCGGTGAGGGGGCGAGGCAGCCCCAGCATTTT	CAGGEGARQPQHF
TRBV2	TRBD2	NA	TRBJ2-1	TGTGCCAGCAGACTAGCGGAATACAATGAGCAGTTCTTC	CASRLAEYNEQFF
TRBV5-1	NA	many	TRBJ2-5	TGCGCCAGCAGAATACCGACAGACCAAGAGACCCAGTACTTC	CASRIPTDQETQYF
TRBV15	TRBD2	NA	TRBJ2-7	TGTGCCGCCAGCAGAGATAGCGGGAGTCCCTACGAGCAGTACTTC	CAASRDSGSPYEQYF
TRBV20-1	NA	many	TRBJ2-7	TGCAGTGCTAGATTTACAGAGACCTACGAGCAGTACTTC	CSARFTETYEQYF
TRBV27	TRBD2	many	TRBJ2-1	TGTGCCAGCACCCTGGGCGGGGGCAATGAGCAGTTCTTC	CASTLGGGNEQFF
TRBV6-5	TRBD1	NA	TRBJ1-2	TGTGCCAGCAGTTATCGGGACAGGGGAGGCTATGGCTACACCTTC	CASSYRDRGGYGYTF